The 10 T cell receptor beta chains listed next were all sequenced from one sample in a study of cytomegalovirus exposure and HLA in healthy donors. Use of 60 Vbeta and 13 Jbeta primers characterized the PCR. Sequencing was performed with immunoSEQ multiplex PCR; in TCRdb, only in-frame clones are kept and a portion is missing. Among around 50,000 clones listed, roughly 80% were seen once. The source material was PBMCs. The receptors derive from a man between 40 and 49 years old in good health and CMV-seronegative.

A few counts support this clone. The chain carries TRBV7-9 and TRBJ1-1; D is perhaps TRBD1 (6 bases). V was clipped by 5 bases and J by 1 base, with 14 bases between them. The germline gives CDR1 SEHNR, CDR2 FQNEAQ (reference sequence). CDR3 length equals 15 residues. The CDR3 sequence: CASSKGGQANTEAFF. The CDR3 DNA follows: TGTGCCAGCAGCAAAGGGGGACAAGCGAACACTGAAGCTTTCTTT.

This clone was detected only a few times. This chain connects TRBV5-5 to TRBJ2-7, with 9 bases fitting TRBD1. The junction had 7 bases not matched to a gene; V was cut back by 4 bases and J by 11 bases. Per germline, CDR1 SGHKS and CDR2 YYEKEE (reference sequence). The CDR3 contains 12 residues. In DNA, the CDR3 is TGTGCCAGCAGCATAGGACAGGGGAGGGAGTACTTC. It specifies CASSIGQGREYF.

The gene calls are TRBV6-5 and TRBJ2-3; D call uncertain. The CDR3 spans 11 residues. Germline CDR1 MNHEY, CDR2 SVGAGI. V lost 4 bases, J lost 4 bases, and 3 bases lay in between. CDR3 amino acids: CASSLADTQYF. CDR3 DNA: TGTGCCAGCAGTTTAGCAGATACGCAGTATTTT.

This clone came up a few times. The chain joins TRBV7-2 to TRBJ2-1, with D possibly TRBD1 on 6 matching bases. V lost 5 bases, J lost 9 bases, and 17 bases lay in between. The CDR3 covers 14 residues. Germline V gene sequence: CDR1 SGHTA, CDR2 FQGNSA. Written as DNA, the CDR3 is TGTGCCAGCAGCCCACGGCAGGGGCAGATTGAGCAGTTCTTC. This translates into CASSPRQGQIEQFF.

The V and J genes are TRBV7-9 and TRBJ2-7; 9 nucleotides agree with TRBD2. The CDR3 runs 16 residues. V lost 1 base to trimming and J lost 4 bases; unmatched junction nucleotides: 8. Germline loops: CDR1 SEHNR, CDR2 FQNEAQ (reference sequence). CDR3: CASSLGPSGVLYEQYF. The DNA of the CDR3 is TGTGCCAGCAGCTTAGGTCCTAGCGGGGTCCTATACGAGCAGTACTTC.

This chain joins TRBV30 and TRBJ2-3, with a weak D call TRBD1 (7 bases). The V and J ends lost 5 bases and 2 bases respectively, with 14 bases between them. The CDR3 length is 14 residues. Germline values: CDR1 GTSNPN, CDR2 SVGIG (reference sequence). This CDR3 reads CAWGGGQYTDTQYF. CDR3 in DNA: TGTGCCTGGGGAGGGGGACAGTACACAGATACGCAGTATTTT.

V is TRBV28 and J is TRBJ1-4, with D perhaps matching TRBD1 (6 bases). CDR3 length: 16 amino acids. V lost 6 bases and J lost 3, with 17 bases in between. CDR1 is MDHEN, CDR2 SYDVKM, per germline. CDR3 sequence (DNA): TGTGCCAGCAGCCCCGATTGGGGGCGGGCTAATGAAAAACTGTTTTTT. Amino acids: CASSPDWGRANEKLFF.

The chain carries TRBV6-5 and TRBJ2-7, with 11 bases aligning to TRBD1. The CDR3 is 15 amino acids. Germline lookup yields CDR1 MNHEY and CDR2 SVGAGI. After removal of 6 bases from V and 2 bases from J, the junction contained 6 bases not matched to a gene. In nucleotides, the CDR3 is TGTGCCAGCAGATCCCCGGGACAGGGGGCCTACGAGCAGTACTTC. Amino acid sequence: CASRSPGQGAYEQYF.

The chain joins TRBV12-5 to TRBJ1-2; TRBD1 matches at 11 bases. The CDR3 sequence is 16 residues long. Germline loops: CDR1 LGHNT, CDR2 FRNRAP. The V and J ends lost 4 bases and 5 bases, in that order; junction bases with no gene match: 9. The CDR3 nucleotides are TGTGCTAGTGGTTATGGACAGGGGGCTGGTCTATATGGCTACACCTTC. Translating it yields CASGYGQGAGLYGYTF.

The chain links TRBV6-5 to TRBJ1-4; possibly TRBD1 for D (6 bases). Germline CDR1 is MNHEY and CDR2 is SVGAGI. The CDR3 extends over 16 amino acids. With 2 bases removed from V and 8 bases from J, the gap between germline ends came to 18 bases. This CDR3 reads CASSYTPRTDREKLFF. The DNA for the CDR3 is TGTGCCAGCAGTTACACCCCCAGGACAGACCGCGAAAAACTGTTTTTT.